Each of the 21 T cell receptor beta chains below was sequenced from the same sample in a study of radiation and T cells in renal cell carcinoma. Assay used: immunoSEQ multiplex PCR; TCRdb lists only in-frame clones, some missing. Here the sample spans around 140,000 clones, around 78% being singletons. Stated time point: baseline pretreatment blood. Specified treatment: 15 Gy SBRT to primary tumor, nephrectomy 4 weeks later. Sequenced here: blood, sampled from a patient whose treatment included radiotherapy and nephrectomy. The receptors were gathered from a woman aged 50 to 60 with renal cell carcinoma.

The CDR3 spells CASSPITTSGSGGEQYF. The CDR3 DNA follows: TGTGCCAGCTCACCTATAACGACTAGCGGGAGTGGGGGCGAGCAGTACTTC. The chain is built from TRBV18 and TRBJ2-7; the match to TRBD2 covers 12 bases. The CDR3 extends over 17 amino acids. Germline assignment: CDR1 KGHSH and CDR2 LQKENI. The V and J ends lost 3 bases and 6 bases, in that order; junction bases with no gene match: 12.

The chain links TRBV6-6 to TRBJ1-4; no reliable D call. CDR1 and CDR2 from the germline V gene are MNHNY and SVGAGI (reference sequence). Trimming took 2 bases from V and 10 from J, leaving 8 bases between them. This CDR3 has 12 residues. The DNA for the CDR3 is TGTGCCAGCAGTTACCCTTTCGGAAAACTGTTTTTT. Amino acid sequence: CASSYPFGKLFF.

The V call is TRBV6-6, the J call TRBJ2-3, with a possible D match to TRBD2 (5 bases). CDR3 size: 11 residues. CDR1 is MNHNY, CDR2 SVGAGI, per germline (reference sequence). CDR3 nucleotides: TGTAGTCTGCGGGCGGCAGATACGCAGTATTTT. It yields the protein CSLRAADTQYF.

CDR3 protein: CAISESTGGYYGYTF. Here the CDR3 DNA reads TGTGCCATCAGTGAGTCTACAGGGGGTTACTATGGCTACACCTTC. The chain has TRBV10-3 and TRBJ1-2, with 8 bases matching TRBD1. Germline values: CDR1 ENHRY, CDR2 SYGVKD. This CDR3 contains 15 residues. Trimming removed 0 bases from V and 3 bases from J; junction bases left unmatched: 3.

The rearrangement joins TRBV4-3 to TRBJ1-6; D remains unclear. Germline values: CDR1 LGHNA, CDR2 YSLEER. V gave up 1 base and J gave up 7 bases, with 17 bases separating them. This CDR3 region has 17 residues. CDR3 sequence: CASSQVSSNTRNSPLHF. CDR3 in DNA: TGCGCCAGCAGCCAAGTAAGCAGCAACACTCGAAATTCACCCCTCCACTTT.

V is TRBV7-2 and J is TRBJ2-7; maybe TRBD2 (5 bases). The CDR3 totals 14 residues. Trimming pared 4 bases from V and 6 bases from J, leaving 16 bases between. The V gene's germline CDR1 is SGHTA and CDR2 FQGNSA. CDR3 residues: CASSSDGLPTEQYF. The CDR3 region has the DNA TGTGCCAGCAGCTCGGACGGACTTCCGACCGAGCAGTACTTC.

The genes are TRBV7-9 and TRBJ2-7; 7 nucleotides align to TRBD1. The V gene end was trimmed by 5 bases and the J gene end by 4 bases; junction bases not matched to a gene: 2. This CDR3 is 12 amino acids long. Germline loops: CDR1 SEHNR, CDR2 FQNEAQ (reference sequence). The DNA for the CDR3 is TGTGCCAGCAGCGACAGGGATTACGAGCAGTACTTC. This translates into CASSDRDYEQYF. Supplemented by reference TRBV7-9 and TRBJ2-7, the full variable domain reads DTGVSQNPRHKITKRGQNVTFRCDPISEHNRLYWYRQTLGQGPEFLTYFQNEAQLEKSRLLSDRFSAERPKGSFSTLEIQRTEQGDSAMYLCASSDRDYEQYFGPGTRLTVT.

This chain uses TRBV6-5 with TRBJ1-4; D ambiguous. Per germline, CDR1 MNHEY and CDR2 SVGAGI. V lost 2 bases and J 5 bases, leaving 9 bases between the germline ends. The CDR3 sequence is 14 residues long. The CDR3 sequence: CASSYRRGNEKLFF. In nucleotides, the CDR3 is TGTGCCAGCAGTTACCGGCGGGGAAATGAAAAACTGTTTTTT.

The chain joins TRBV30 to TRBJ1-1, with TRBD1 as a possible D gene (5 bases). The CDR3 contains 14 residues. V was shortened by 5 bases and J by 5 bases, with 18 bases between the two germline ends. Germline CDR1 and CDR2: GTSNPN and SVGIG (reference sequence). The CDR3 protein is CAWGDRQVRTEAFF. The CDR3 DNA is TGTGCCTGGGGGGACCGCCAGGTTCGGACTGAAGCTTTCTTT.

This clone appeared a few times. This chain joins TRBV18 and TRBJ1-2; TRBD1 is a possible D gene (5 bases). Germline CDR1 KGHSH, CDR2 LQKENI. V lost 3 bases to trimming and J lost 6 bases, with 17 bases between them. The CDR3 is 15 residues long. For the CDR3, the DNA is TGTGCCAGCTCACCCCCGGGCAGGGTAGGGAATGGCTACACCTTC. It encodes CASSPPGRVGNGYTF.

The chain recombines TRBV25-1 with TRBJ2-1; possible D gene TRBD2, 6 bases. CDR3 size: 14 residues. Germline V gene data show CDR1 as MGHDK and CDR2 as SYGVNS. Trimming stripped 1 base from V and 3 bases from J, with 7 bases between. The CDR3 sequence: CASSEFGSYNEQFF. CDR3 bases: TGTGCCAGCAGTGAATTCGGGAGCTACAATGAGCAGTTCTTC.

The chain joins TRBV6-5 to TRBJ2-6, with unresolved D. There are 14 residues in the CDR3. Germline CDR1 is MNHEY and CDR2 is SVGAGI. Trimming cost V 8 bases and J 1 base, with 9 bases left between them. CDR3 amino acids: CASSPRSGANVLTF. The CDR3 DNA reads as TGTGCCAGCTCCCCCCGGTCTGGGGCCAACGTCCTGACTTTC.

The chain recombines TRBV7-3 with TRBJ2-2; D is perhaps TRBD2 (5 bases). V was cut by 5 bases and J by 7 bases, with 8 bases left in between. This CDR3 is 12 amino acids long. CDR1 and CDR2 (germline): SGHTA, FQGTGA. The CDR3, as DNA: TGTGCCAGCAGCCTAGGGAGCGGGGAGCTGTTTTTT. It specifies CASSLGSGELFF.

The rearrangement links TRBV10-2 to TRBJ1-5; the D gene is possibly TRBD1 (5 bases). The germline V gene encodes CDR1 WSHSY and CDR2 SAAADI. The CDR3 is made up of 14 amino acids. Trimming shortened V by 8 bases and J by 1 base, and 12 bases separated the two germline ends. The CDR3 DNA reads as TGCGCCAGCTGGGACCCGACGAGCAATCAGCCCCAGCATTTT. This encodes CASWDPTSNQPQHF.

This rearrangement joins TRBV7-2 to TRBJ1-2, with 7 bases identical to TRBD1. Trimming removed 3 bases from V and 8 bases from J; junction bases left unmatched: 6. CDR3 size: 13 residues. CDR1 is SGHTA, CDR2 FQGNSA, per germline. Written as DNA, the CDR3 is TGTGCCAGCAGCTTCCACAGGGGAGGAGGCTACACCTTC. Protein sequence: CASSFHRGGGYTF.

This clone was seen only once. The CDR3 protein is CASSLSLDTQYF. CDR3 nucleotide sequence: TGTGCCAGCAGTTTATCCCTAGATACGCAGTATTTT. This chain connects TRBV28 to TRBJ2-3; D unresolved. The V end lost 1 base, the J end lost 5 bases, and 4 bases lay between the germline ends. CDR3 size: 12 residues. The V gene's germline CDR1 is MDHEN and CDR2 SYDVKM.

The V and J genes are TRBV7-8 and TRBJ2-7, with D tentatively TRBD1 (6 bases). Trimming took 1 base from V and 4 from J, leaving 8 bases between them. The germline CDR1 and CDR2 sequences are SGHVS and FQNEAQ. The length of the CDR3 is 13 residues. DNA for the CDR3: TGTGCCAGCAGCTTAGGTGGACAGTACGAGCAGTACTTC. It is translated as CASSLGGQYEQYF.

The CDR3 DNA follows: TGCGCCAGCAACCCCGGGGCGGGAGGGGAGAAAGATACGCAGTATTTT. Its protein product is CASNPGAGGEKDTQYF. The V call is TRBV5-1, the J call TRBJ2-3; 9 bases are shared with TRBD2. Germline assignment: CDR1 SGHRS and CDR2 YFSETQ. CDR3 length equals 16 residues. Losses at the gene ends were 6 bases for V and 5 bases for J; bases not matched to a gene: 13.

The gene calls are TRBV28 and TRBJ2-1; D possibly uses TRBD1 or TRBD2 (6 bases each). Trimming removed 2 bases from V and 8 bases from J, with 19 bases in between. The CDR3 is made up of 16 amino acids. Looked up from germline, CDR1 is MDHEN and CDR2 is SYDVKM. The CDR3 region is CASSLIRGLASDEQFF. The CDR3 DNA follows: TGTGCCAGCAGTTTAATCAGGGGCCTAGCGTCGGATGAGCAGTTCTTC. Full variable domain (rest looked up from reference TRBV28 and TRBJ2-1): DVKVTQSSRYLVKRTGEKVFLECVQDMDHENMFWYRQDPGLGLRLIYFSYDVKMKEKGDIPEGYSVSREKKERFSLILESASTNQTSMYLCASSLIRGLASDEQFFGPGTRLTVL.

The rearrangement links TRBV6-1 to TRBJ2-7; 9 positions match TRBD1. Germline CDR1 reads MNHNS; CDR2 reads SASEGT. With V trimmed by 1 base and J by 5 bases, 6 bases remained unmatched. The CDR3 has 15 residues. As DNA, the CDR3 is TGTGCCAGCAGTGAAGTACGGACAGGGGACCACGAGCAGTACTTC. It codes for CASSEVRTGDHEQYF.

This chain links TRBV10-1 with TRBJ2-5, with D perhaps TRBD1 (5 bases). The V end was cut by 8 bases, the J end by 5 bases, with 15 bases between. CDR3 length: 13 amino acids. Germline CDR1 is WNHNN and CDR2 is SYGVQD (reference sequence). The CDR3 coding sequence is TGCGCCAGCGGCCAGGGCCTCGGGGAGACCCAGTACTTC. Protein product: CASGQGLGETQYF.